The 20 T cell receptor beta chains given below trace back to one sample, sequenced in a study of blood T cell repertoires in COVID-19. Assay: immunoSEQ multiplex PCR; the TCRdb copy retains only in-frame clones and omits some. Among about 310,000 clones, 87% were seen once, and the ten largest hold 1%. Sequenced sample: peripheral blood. The receptors stem from a man aged 45-65 years with active or convalescent COVID-19.

This chain connects TRBV6-1 to TRBJ2-1; TRBD2 agrees at 10 bases. Looked up from germline, CDR1 is MNHNS and CDR2 is SASEGT. J lost 3 bases, V lost 2 bases, and 4 bases had no gene match. CDR3 length: 16 residues. Written as DNA, the CDR3 is TGTGCCAGCAGTGAACTAGCGGGAGTCATCTACAATGAGCAGTTCTTC. Protein product: CASSELAGVIYNEQFF.

The count of this clone is one. The J gene is TRBJ1-4, the V gene TRBV29-1; D may be TRBD1 (5 bases). The CDR3 spans 13 residues. V lost 0 bases and J lost 7, with 9 bases in between. Germline values: CDR1 SQVTM, CDR2 ANQGSEA. CDR3 nucleotide sequence: TGCAGCGTTGAAGATCTTAGGGGTGAAAAACTGTTTTTT. It encodes CSVEDLRGEKLFF.

CDR3 region: CASSPGTGYQDTEAFF. CDR3 bases: TGTGCCAGCTCACCAGGGACAGGGTACCAAGACACTGAAGCTTTCTTT. The chain employs TRBV18 and TRBJ1-1; 9 nucleotides align to TRBD1. In germline, CDR1 is KGHSH, CDR2 LQKENI. The CDR3 has 16 residues. V trimming: 2 bases; J trimming: 3 bases; junction bases outside the gene matches: 7. Based on the CDR3 plus reference TRBV18 and TRBJ1-1, the full variable domain is NAGVMQNPRHLVRRRGQEARLRCSPMKGHSHVYWYRQLPEEGLKFMVYLQKENIIDESGMPKERFSAEFPKEGPSILRIQQVVRGDSAAYFCASSPGTGYQDTEAFFGQGTRLTVV.

V gene TRBV2 combines with J gene TRBJ2-2, with TRBD2 as a possible D gene (5 bases). V gave up 2 bases and J gave up 4 bases, with 17 bases separating them. The CDR3 length is 17 residues. In germline, CDR1 is SNHLY, CDR2 FYNNEI. CDR3 in amino acids: CASSERERSVSTGELFF. CDR3 nucleotide sequence: TGTGCCAGCAGTGAAAGGGAGCGGTCCGTTTCCACCGGGGAGCTGTTTTTT.

To note about this clone: Within the sample, other DNA sequences also encode this same CDR3. V is TRBV30 and J is TRBJ1-1; D gene ambiguous. With 5 bases removed from V and 1 base from J, the gap between germline ends came to 5 bases. CDR1 and CDR2 (germline): GTSNPN, SVGIG (reference sequence). CDR3 length equals 11 residues. CDR3 coding DNA: TGTGCCTGGTCTAGGAACACTGAAGCTTTCTTT. This codes for CAWSRNTEAFF.

J is TRBJ1-1 and V is TRBV2; weak D call: TRBD1 (5 bases). Germline V gene sequence: CDR1 SNHLY, CDR2 FYNNEI. CDR3 length: 16 residues. V lost 6 bases and J 0 bases, leaving 17 bases between the germline ends. The CDR3 DNA is TGTGCCAGCAGATGGGGCGGACGCGCCTTGAACACTGAAGCTTTCTTT. This encodes CASRWGGRALNTEAFF. Full variable domain (missing parts from reference TRBV2 and TRBJ1-1): EPEVTQTPSHQVTQMGQEVILRCVPISNHLYFYWYRQILGQKVEFLVSFYNNEISEKSEIFDDQFSVERPDGSNFTLKIRSTKLEDSAMYFCASRWGGRALNTEAFFGQGTRLTVV.

The chain uses TRBV29-1 and TRBJ1-5; D remains unclear. Trimming shortened V by 6 bases and J by 2 bases, and 11 bases separated the two germline ends. The CDR3 sequence is 13 residues long. Germline CDR1 is SQVTM and CDR2 is ANQGSEA. The CDR3 nucleotides read TGCAGCGTCAGACCCGGAGGCAATCAGCCCCAGCATTTT. It specifies CSVRPGGNQPQHF.

The J gene is TRBJ2-3, the V gene TRBV18, with D possibly TRBD1 on 5 matching bases. Between the trimmed V and J ends, which lost 2 bases and 2 bases, there was a span of 11 bases. The CDR3 is 15 amino acids. Germline CDR1 is KGHSH and CDR2 is LQKENI. CDR3 amino acids: CASSPATGSTDTQYF. CDR3 DNA sequence: TGTGCCAGCTCACCAGCAACAGGTTCCACAGATACGCAGTATTTT.

The chain has TRBV7-3 and TRBJ2-2; TRBD1 aligns across 7 bases. This CDR3 comprises 15 residues. Germline V CDR1 and CDR2: SGHTA, FQGTGA. V gave up 5 bases and J gave up 7 bases; unmatched junction bases: 10. The CDR3 DNA reads as TGTGCCAGCAGCCCGACGACAGGGATGGACGGGGAGCTGTTTTTT. This encodes CASSPTTGMDGELFF.

The V call is TRBV11-3, the J call TRBJ2-3; TRBD1 might be the D (6 bases). Germline assignment: CDR1 SGHNT and CDR2 YENEEA. Trimming removed 5 bases from V and 5 bases from J, with 17 bases in between. The CDR3 totals 15 residues. CDR3: CASSRQGFEGDTQYF. Written as DNA, the CDR3 is TGTGCCAGCAGCCGCCAGGGGTTTGAGGGAGATACGCAGTATTTT.

V gene TRBV7-2 combines with J gene TRBJ1-2; TRBD1 agrees at 9 bases. The germline V gene has CDR1 SGHTA and CDR2 FQGNSA. The CDR3 has 13 amino acids. V was clipped by 4 bases and J by 7 bases; unmatched bases: 4. The CDR3 DNA reads TGTGCCAGCAGCTCCAGACAGGGGGGTGGCTACACCTTC. It codes for CASSSRQGGGYTF.

J is TRBJ1-1 and V is TRBV5-1; D possibly corresponds to TRBD1 (6 bases). This CDR3 is built from 12 residues. Germline V gene data show CDR1 as SGHRS and CDR2 as YFSETQ. The ends were cut back, 2 bases at V and 7 bases at J, with 9 bases in the middle. CDR3 sequence: CASSFAQGEAFF. CDR3 DNA sequence: TGCGCCAGCAGCTTTGCACAGGGTGAAGCTTTCTTT.

This clone showed up just once. The chain links TRBV7-7 to TRBJ2-2; 11 nucleotides align to TRBD1. Germline values: CDR1 SSHAT, CDR2 FNYEAQ (reference sequence). The CDR3 contains 15 residues. V lost 5 bases to trimming and J lost 4 bases; unmatched junction nucleotides: 3. In nucleotides, the CDR3 is TGTGCCAGCAGCCGGGACAGGGGGTCCACCGGGGAGCTGTTTTTT. Translation: CASSRDRGSTGELFF.

The V and J genes are TRBV7-2 and TRBJ1-2; D may be TRBD1 (5 bases). Germline V CDR1 and CDR2: SGHTA, FQGNSA. The CDR3 contains 16 residues. V shed 0 bases and J shed 7 bases, with 18 bases lying between them. CDR3: CASSLASTGAISGYTF. The CDR3 bases are TGTGCCAGCAGCTTAGCCAGCACAGGAGCTATTTCTGGCTACACCTTC.

The chain has TRBV29-1 and TRBJ2-1; D is perhaps TRBD2 (6 bases). Germline-derived CDR1 and CDR2 are SQVTM and ANQGSEA. The CDR3 spans 13 residues. V dropped 4 bases and J dropped 9 bases, with 16 bases sitting between them. The CDR3 protein is CSVGSGEGSEQFF. In nucleotides, the CDR3 is TGCAGCGTTGGGTCGGGAGAAGGGAGTGAGCAGTTCTTC.

This clone came up once. The chain links TRBV24-1 to TRBJ2-3; D not resolved. V was clipped by 5 bases and J by 4 bases, with 6 bases between them. Germline assignment: CDR1 KGHDR and CDR2 SFDVKD. This CDR3 contains 12 residues. The CDR3 loop reads CATSVDSDTQYF. The CDR3 DNA follows: TGTGCCACCAGTGTAGACTCAGATACGCAGTATTTT.

V gene TRBV6-7 combines with J gene TRBJ1-6, with TRBD1 matching over 8 bases. TRBV6-7 has ORF status, its function being uncertain. The CDR3 covers 14 residues. V shed 6 bases and J 7 bases; nucleotides not matched to a gene: 5. CDR3: CASSAGQGNSPLHF. DNA of the CDR3: TGTGCCAGCAGCGCCGGACAGGGAAATTCACCCCTCCACTTT.

V is TRBV24-1 and J is TRBJ2-6, with 10 bases matching TRBD1. The CDR3 is 18 amino acids. The junction had 6 bases not matched to a gene; V was cut back by 5 bases and J by 0 bases. CDR1 KGHDR and CDR2 SFDVKD come from the germline V gene. The CDR3 DNA is TGTGCCACCAGTGGGTTGGACAGGGGGGACTCTGGGGCCAACGTCCTGACTTTC. Protein sequence: CATSGLDRGDSGANVLTF.

J is TRBJ1-2 and V is TRBV30; no reliable D call. Per germline, CDR1 GTSNPN and CDR2 SVGIG (reference sequence). This CDR3 region has 13 residues. Deletions cut 2 bases from V and 4 bases from J, with 11 bases between. Written as DNA, the CDR3 is TGTGCCTGGAGTCCCGGTATAATCTATGGCTACACCTTC. Translation: CAWSPGIIYGYTF.

This chain links TRBV5-1 with TRBJ2-5; D possibly corresponds to TRBD1 (5 bases). Trimming removed 2 bases at V and 5 bases at J, with 10 bases between. The germline V gene encodes CDR1 SGHRS and CDR2 YFSETQ. The CDR3 has 13 amino acids. The CDR3 DNA reads TGCGCCAGCAGCTTCCAGGGTACGGAGACCCAGTACTTC. It codes for CASSFQGTETQYF.